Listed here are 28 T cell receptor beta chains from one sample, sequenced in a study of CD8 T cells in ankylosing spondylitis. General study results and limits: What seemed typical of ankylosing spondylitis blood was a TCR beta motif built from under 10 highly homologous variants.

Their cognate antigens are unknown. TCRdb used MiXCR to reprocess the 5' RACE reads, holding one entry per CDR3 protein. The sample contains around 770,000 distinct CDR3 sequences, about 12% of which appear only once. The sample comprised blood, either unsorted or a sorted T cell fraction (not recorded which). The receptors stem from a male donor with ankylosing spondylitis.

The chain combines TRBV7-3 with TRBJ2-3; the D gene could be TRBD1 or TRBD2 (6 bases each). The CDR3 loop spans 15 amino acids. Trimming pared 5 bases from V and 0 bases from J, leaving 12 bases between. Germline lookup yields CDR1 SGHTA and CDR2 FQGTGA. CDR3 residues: CASSPRGASTDTQYF. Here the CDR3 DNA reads TGTGCCAGCAGCCCTAGGGGGGCTAGCACAGATACGCAGTATTTT.

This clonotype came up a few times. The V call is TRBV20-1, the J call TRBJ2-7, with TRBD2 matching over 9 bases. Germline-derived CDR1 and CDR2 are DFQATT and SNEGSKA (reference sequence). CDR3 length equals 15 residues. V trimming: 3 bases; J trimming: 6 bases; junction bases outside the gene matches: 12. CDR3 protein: CSASFGGRARIEQYF. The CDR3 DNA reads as TGCAGTGCTAGCTTCGGCGGGAGGGCCAGGATCGAGCAGTACTTC.

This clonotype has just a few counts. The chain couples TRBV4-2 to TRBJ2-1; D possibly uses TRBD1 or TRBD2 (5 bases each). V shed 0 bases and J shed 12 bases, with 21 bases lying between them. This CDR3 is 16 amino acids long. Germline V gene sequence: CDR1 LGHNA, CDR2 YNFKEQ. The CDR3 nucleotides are TGTGCCAGCAGCCAAGAGGGGTCGGGGACGCAGACGAGGCAGTTCTTC. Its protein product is CASSQEGSGTQTRQFF.

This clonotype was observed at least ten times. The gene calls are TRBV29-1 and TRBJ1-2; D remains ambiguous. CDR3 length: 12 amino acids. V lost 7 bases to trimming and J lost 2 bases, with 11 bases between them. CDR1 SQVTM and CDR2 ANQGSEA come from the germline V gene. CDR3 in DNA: TGCAGCGCCCCCGAGGTCAACTATGGCTACACCTTC. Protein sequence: CSAPEVNYGYTF.

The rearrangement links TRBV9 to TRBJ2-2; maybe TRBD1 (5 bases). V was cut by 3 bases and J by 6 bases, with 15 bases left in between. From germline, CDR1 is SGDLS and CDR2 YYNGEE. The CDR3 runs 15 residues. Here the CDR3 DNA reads TGTGCCAGCAGCGGGGCAGGGCCTTGGGCCGGGGAGCTGTTTTTT. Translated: CASSGAGPWAGELFF.

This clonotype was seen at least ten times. CDR3 bases: TGCGCCAGCAGGGAAGGGGAGGGCCGAGAGCAGTACTTC. It is translated as CASREGEGREQYF. V gene TRBV5-1 combines with J gene TRBJ2-7; 7 bases agree with TRBD2. Trimming at V came to 5 bases and at J to 7 bases, leaving 9 bases not matched to a gene. The CDR3 loop spans 13 amino acids. CDR1 is SGHRS and CDR2 is YFSETQ in the germline V gene.

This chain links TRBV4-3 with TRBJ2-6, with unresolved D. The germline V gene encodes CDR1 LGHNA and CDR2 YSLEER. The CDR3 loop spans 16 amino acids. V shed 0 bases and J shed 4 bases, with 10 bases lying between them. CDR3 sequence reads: CASSQEWVPGANVLTF. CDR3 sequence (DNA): TGCGCCAGCAGCCAAGAGTGGGTACCCGGGGCCAACGTCCTGACTTTC.

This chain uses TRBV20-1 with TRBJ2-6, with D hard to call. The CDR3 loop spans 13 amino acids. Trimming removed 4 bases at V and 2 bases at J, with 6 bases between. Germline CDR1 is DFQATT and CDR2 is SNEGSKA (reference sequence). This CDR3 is CSATPPGANVLTF. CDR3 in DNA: TGCAGTGCTACCCCACCTGGGGCCAACGTCCTGACTTTC.

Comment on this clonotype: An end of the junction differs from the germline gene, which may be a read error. This CDR3 reads CGSSPGPNYGYTF. The CDR3 coding sequence is TGTGGCAGCAGCCCTGGACCGAACTATGGCTACACCTTC. The genes are TRBV11-1 and TRBJ1-2; D unresolved. This CDR3 region has 13 residues. The germline CDR1 and CDR2 sequences are SGHAT and FQDESV (reference sequence).

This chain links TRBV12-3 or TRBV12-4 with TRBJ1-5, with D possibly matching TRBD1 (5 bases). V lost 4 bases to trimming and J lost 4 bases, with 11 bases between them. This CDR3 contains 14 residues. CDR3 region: CASSWGGFNQPQHF. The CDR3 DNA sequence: TGTGCCAGCAGTTGGGGGGGTTTTAATCAGCCCCAGCATTTT.

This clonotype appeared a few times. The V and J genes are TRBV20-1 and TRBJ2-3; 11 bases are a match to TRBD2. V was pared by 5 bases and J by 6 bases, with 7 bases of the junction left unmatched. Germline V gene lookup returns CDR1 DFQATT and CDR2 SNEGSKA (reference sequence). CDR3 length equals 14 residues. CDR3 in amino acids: CSAATSGRGDTQYF. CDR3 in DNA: TGCAGTGCTGCCACTAGCGGGAGAGGCGATACGCAGTATTTT.

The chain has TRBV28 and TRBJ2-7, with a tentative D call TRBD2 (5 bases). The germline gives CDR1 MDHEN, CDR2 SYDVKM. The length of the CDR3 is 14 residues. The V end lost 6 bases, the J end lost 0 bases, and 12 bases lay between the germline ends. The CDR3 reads CASRPGLTSYEQYF. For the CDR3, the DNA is TGTGCCAGCAGACCAGGACTGACCTCCTACGAGCAGTACTTC.

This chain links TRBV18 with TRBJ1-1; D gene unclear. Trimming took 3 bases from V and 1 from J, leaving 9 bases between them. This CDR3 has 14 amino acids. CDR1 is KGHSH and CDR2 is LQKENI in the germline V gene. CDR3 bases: TGTGCCAGCTCACCCGAGACGGGGAACACTGAAGCTTTCTTT. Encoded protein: CASSPETGNTEAFF.

The CDR3, as DNA: TGTGCCAGCAGTCAAGGACAGGGGGCCCAGCCCCAGCATTTT. This codes for CASSQGQGAQPQHF. The chain couples TRBV12-3 or TRBV12-4 to TRBJ1-5, with TRBD1 matching 11 bases. CDR3 length equals 14 residues. V lost 5 bases to trimming and J lost 7 bases; unmatched junction nucleotides: 4.

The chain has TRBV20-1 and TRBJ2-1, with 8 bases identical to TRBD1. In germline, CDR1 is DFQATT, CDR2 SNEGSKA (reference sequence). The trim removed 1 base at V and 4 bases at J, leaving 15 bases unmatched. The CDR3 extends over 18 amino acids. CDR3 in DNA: TGCAGTGCTAGAGCTATAACAACCGACAGGGGAAGGTACAATGAGCAGTTCTTC. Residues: CSARAITTDRGRYNEQFF.

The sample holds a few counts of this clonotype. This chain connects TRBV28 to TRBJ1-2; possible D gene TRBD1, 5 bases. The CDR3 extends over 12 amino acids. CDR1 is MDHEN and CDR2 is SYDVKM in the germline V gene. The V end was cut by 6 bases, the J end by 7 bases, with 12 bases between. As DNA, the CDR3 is TGTGCCAGCAGCCAGTGGCAGGGTGGCTACACCTTC. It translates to CASSQWQGGYTF.

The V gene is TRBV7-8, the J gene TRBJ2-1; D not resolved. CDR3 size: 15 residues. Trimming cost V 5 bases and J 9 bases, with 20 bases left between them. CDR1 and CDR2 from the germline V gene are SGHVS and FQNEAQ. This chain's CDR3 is CASSLNPRPPGEQFF. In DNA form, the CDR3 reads TGTGCCAGCAGCCTCAACCCCCGGCCGCCCGGTGAGCAGTTCTTC.

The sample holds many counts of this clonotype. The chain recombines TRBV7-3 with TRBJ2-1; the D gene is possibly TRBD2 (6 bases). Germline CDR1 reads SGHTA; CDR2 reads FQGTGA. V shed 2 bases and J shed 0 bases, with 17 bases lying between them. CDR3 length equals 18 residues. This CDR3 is CASSLSLARGFSYNEQFF. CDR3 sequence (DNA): TGTGCCAGCAGCTTATCCCTTGCGCGGGGCTTCTCCTACAATGAGCAGTTCTTC.

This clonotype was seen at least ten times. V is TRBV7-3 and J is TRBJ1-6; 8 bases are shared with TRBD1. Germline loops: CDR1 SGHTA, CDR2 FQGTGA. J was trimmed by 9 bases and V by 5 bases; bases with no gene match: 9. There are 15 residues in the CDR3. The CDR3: CASSADRVHVSPLHF. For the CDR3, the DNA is TGTGCCAGCAGCGCGGACAGGGTTCATGTTTCACCCCTCCACTTT.

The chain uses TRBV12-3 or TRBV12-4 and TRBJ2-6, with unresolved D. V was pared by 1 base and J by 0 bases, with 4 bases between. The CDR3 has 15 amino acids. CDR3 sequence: CASSLVISGANVLTF. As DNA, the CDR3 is TGTGCCAGCAGTTTAGTCATCTCTGGGGCCAACGTCCTGACTTTC.

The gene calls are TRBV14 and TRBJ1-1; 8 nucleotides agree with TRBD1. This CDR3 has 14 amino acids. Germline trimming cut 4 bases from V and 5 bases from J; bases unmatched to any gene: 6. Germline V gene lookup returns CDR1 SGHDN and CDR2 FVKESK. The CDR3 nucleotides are TGTGCCAGCAGCCCTTGGACAGGGCGGACTGAAGCTTTCTTT. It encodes CASSPWTGRTEAFF.

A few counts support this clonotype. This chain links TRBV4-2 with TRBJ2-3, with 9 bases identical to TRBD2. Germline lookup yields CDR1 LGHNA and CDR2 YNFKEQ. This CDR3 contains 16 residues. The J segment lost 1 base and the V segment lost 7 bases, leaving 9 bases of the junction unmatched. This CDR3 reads CASTQLSGGRTDTQYF. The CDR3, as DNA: TGTGCCAGCACACAGCTTAGCGGGGGCCGCACAGATACGCAGTATTTT.

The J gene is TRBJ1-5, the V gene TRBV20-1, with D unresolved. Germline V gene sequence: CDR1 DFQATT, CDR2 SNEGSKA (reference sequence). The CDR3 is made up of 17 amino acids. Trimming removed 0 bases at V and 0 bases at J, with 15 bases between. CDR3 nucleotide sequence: TGCAGTGCTAGAGAGATCCGGGCAGTCCATAGCAATCAGCCCCAGCATTTT. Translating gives CSAREIRAVHSNQPQHF.

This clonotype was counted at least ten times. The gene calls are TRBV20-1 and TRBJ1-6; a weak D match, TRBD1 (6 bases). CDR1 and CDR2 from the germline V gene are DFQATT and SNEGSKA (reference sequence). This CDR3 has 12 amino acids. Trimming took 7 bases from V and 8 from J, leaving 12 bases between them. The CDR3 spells CSGQGRYSPLHF. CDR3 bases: TGCAGTGGGCAGGGGCGGTATTCACCCCTCCACTTT.

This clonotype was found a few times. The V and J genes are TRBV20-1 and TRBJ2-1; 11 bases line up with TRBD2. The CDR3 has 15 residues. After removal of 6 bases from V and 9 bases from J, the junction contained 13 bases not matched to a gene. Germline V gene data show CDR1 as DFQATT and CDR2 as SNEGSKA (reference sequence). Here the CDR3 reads CSAPRPGLAATEQFF. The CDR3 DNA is TGCAGTGCCCCCCGGCCGGGACTAGCGGCGACTGAGCAGTTCTTC.

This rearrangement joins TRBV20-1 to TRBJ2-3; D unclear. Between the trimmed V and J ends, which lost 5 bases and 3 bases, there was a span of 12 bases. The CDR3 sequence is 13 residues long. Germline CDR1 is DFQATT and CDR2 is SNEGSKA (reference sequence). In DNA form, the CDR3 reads TGCAGTGCTGCCCGATCTGGGACAGATACGCAGTATTTT. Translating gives CSAARSGTDTQYF.

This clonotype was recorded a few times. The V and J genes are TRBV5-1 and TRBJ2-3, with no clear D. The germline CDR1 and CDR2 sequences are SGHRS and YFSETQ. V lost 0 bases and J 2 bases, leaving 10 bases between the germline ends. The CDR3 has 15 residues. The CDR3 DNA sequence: TGCGCCAGCAGCTTGGTTAACAGCCTCACAGATACGCAGTATTTT. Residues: CASSLVNSLTDTQYF.

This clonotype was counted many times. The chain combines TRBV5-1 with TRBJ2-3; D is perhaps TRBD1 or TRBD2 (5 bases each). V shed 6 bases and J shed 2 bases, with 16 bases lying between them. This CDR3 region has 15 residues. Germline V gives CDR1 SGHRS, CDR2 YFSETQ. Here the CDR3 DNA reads TGCGCCAGCACCGTGTGGGGGACCCACACAGATACGCAGTATTTT. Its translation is CASTVWGTHTDTQYF.